Listed here are 30 T cell receptor beta chains from one sample, sequenced in a study of blood T cells in healthy people across ages. A second PCR of 7 to 11 cycles used a sample-barcoded 5' primer and a J-beta primer mix. TCRdb re-called the 5' RACE reads with MiXCR, one entry per CDR3 protein. The repertoire consists of some 640,000 distinct CDR3 sequences, with 25% to 35% occurring once and the leading ten covering 15% to 18%. Specimen: blood. The receptors were sampled from an elderly woman in good health.

Comments on this clonotype: This could be a read error, since a much larger clone is one nucleotide away. This chain joins TRBV20-1 and TRBJ2-7, with TRBD2 matching over 11 bases. Germline CDR1 and CDR2: DFQATT and SNEGSKA (reference sequence). V shed 4 bases, J shed 3 bases, and the junction held 8 bases outside the gene matches. The CDR3 is 15 amino acids. CDR3 sequence reads: CSATRGLAVDYEQYF. The CDR3 DNA follows: TGCAGTGCTACGCGGGGACTAGCGGTGGACTACGAGCAGTACTTC.

This clonotype was seen only a few times. This sequence joins TRBV12-3 or TRBV12-4 and TRBJ1-1; D is unclear. The CDR3 loop spans 14 amino acids. The V end was cut by 3 bases, the J end by 5 bases, with 13 bases between. In DNA, the CDR3 is TGTGCCAGCAGTTTTGGAGGCCCTTATACTGAAGCTTTCTTT. Translated, it gives CASSFGGPYTEAFF.

This clonotype has ten or more counts. The gene calls are TRBV7-3 and TRBJ2-1; 11 positions agree with TRBD2. CDR3 length: 16 residues. Germline CDR1 SGHTA, CDR2 FQGTGA. V was pared by 2 bases and J by 3 bases, with 3 bases of the junction left unmatched. The CDR3 protein is CASSLLGTSGYNEQFF. In DNA form, the CDR3 reads TGTGCCAGCAGCTTATTGGGGACTAGCGGCTACAATGAGCAGTTCTTC.

This clonotype has ten or more counts. The chain uses TRBV7-2 and TRBJ1-6; D might be TRBD1 (5 bases). CDR1 SGHTA and CDR2 FQGNSA come from the germline V gene. CDR3 length: 14 amino acids. V lost 1 base and J lost 7, with 8 bases in between. The CDR3 spells CASSLVEGNSPLHF. The DNA of the CDR3 is TGTGCCAGCAGCTTAGTCGAGGGGAATTCACCCCTCCACTTT.

This clonotype occurred a few times. The gene calls are TRBV9 and TRBJ2-2; 8 bases fit TRBD1. Germline lookup yields CDR1 SGDLS and CDR2 YYNGEE. This CDR3 is 16 amino acids long. After removal of 1 base from V and 8 bases from J, the junction contained 10 bases not matched to a gene. CDR3 in DNA: TGTGCCAGCAGCGTAACGCCAGGGGGCAAATTTGGGGAGCTGTTTTTT. It translates to CASSVTPGGKFGELFF.

This clonotype was recorded many times. The rearrangement uses TRBV20-1 and TRBJ2-4; TRBD2 agrees at 13 bases. V dropped 5 bases and J dropped 0; count of bases not matched to a gene: 10. The CDR3 sequence is 18 residues long. Looked up from germline, CDR1 is DFQATT and CDR2 is SNEGSKA (reference sequence). The CDR3 loop is CSARKTGLAGRAKNIQYF. The CDR3 coding sequence is TGCAGTGCTCGCAAAACGGGACTAGCGGGGAGAGCCAAAAACATTCAGTACTTC.

There are many counts of this clonotype. The CDR3 DNA follows: TGTGCCAGCAGCGTAGGGGGGTACTCCTACAATGAGCAGTTCTTC. This encodes CASSVGGYSYNEQFF. This chain uses TRBV9 with TRBJ2-1, with D perhaps assigned TRBD1 or TRBD2 (5 bases each). The CDR3 runs to 15 residues. CDR1 and CDR2 (germline): SGDLS, YYNGEE. V lost 0 bases, J lost 0 bases, and 7 bases lay in between. Looking up the rest from reference TRBV9 and TRBJ2-1 gives the full variable domain: DSGVTQTPKHLITATGQRVTLRCSPRSGDLSVYWYQQSLDQGLQFLIQYYNGEERAKGNILERFSAQQFPDLHSELNLSSLELGDSALYFCASSVGGYSYNEQFFGPGTRLTVL.

In its sample, this clonotype was seen a few times. The chain has TRBV13 and TRBJ2-1; D ambiguous. This CDR3 comprises 17 residues. V was pared by 4 bases and J by 0 bases, with 16 bases between. Germline V CDR1 and CDR2: PRHDT, FYEKMQ (reference sequence). The CDR3 DNA reads as TGTGCCAGCAGCTCGCGCCTGGACCCGGGCTCCTACAATGAGCAGTTCTTC. It yields the protein CASSSRLDPGSYNEQFF. Full variable domain (rest looked up from reference TRBV13 and TRBJ2-1): AAGVIQSPRHLIKEKRETATLKCYPIPRHDTVYWYQQGPGQDPQFLISFYEKMQSDKGSIPDRFSAQQFSDYHSELNMSSLELGDSALYFCASSSRLDPGSYNEQFFGPGTRLTVL.

This clonotype was found many times. This chain connects TRBV20-1 to TRBJ2-5, with D perhaps TRBD2 (6 bases). CDR1 is DFQATT, CDR2 SNEGSKA, per germline (reference sequence). V was pared by 0 bases and J by 5 bases, with 13 bases between. This CDR3 is built from 14 residues. CDR3 in amino acids: CSARDPSGRETQYF. CDR3 in DNA: TGCAGTGCTAGAGATCCCTCGGGGAGGGAGACCCAGTACTTC.

This clonotype occurred a few times. A read error may be the cause here, since a much bigger clone is one base away. V and J are TRBV12-3 or TRBV12-4 and TRBJ2-5; TRBD2 aligns across 10 bases. Trimming at V came to 4 bases and at J to 11 bases, leaving 16 bases not matched to a gene. The CDR3 covers 16 residues. CDR3 coding DNA: TGTGCCAGCAGTTCCATTAGCGGGGGGCCTTATAATGAGCAGTACTTC. Encoded protein: CASSSISGGPYNEQYF.

Of note for this clonotype: The junction and the germline gene differ at one end; a read error may be behind it. The genes are TRBV20-1 and TRBJ2-3; 9 nucleotides match TRBD1. Looked up from germline, CDR1 is DFQATT and CDR2 is SNEGSKA (reference sequence). CDR3 length: 14 residues. The CDR3 loop is CGALTGGLADTQYF. The CDR3 DNA follows: TGCGGTGCTCTGACAGGGGGGTTGGCGGATACGCAGTATTTT.

Only a few counts were recorded for this clonotype. At one end, the junction sequence differs from germline, possibly due to a read error. The V and J genes are TRBV13 and TRBJ2-1; 7 bases are shared with TRBD1. This CDR3 is 15 amino acids long. Per germline, CDR1 PRHDT and CDR2 FYEKMQ (reference sequence). The CDR3 spells CASSRGGSGYNERFF. The CDR3 DNA is TGTGCCAGCAGTCGAGGGGGCAGTGGGTACAATGAGCGGTTCTTC. The complete variable domain, with remaining parts taken from reference TRBV13 and TRBJ2-1, reads AAGVIQSPRHLIKEKRETATLKCYPIPRHDTVYWYQQGPGQDPQFLISFYEKMQSDKGSIPDRFSAQQFSDYHSELNMSSLELGDSALYFCASSRGGSGYNERFFGPGTRLTVL.

The chain links TRBV20-1 to TRBJ1-2; no reliable D call. V was shortened by 0 bases and J by 9 bases, with 20 bases between the two germline ends. CDR1 and CDR2 (germline): DFQATT, SNEGSKA (reference sequence). The CDR3 runs to 15 residues. The CDR3 loop is CSARDRTPGLYSYTF. The DNA for the CDR3 is TGCAGTGCTAGAGATCGAACACCGGGTCTGTATAGCTACACCTTC.

This clonotype was seen repeatedly, ten times or more. This chain connects TRBV9 to TRBJ2-7; 12 nucleotides match TRBD1. The CDR3 has 15 residues. Germline trimming cut 4 bases from V and 7 bases from J; bases unmatched to any gene: 9. Per germline, CDR1 SGDLS and CDR2 YYNGEE. The CDR3 bases are TGTGCCAGCAGCCCGCGGGACAGGGGGCAGGGAGAGCAGTACTTC. Its translation is CASSPRDRGQGEQYF.

In this sample, this clonotype turned up many times. The V and J genes are TRBV5-1 and TRBJ1-5, with TRBD1 matching 7 bases. Germline V gene data show CDR1 as SGHRS and CDR2 as YFSETQ. CDR3 length: 15 amino acids. V lost 4 bases and J lost 2; bases outside the gene matches: 6. The CDR3 reads CASSTGTERNQPQHF. CDR3 in DNA: TGCGCCAGCAGCACCGGGACAGAACGCAATCAGCCCCAGCATTTT. The variable domain in full, with the rest retrieved from reference TRBV5-1 and TRBJ1-5, is KAGVTQTPRYLIKTRGQQVTLSCSPISGHRSVSWYQQTPGQGLQFLFEYFSETQRNKGNFPGRFSGRQFSNSRSEMNVSTLELGDSALYLCASSTGTERNQPQHFGDGTRLSIL.

This clonotype was seen a handful of times. V usage is TRBV5-6 and J usage is TRBJ2-2; D perhaps matches TRBD1 (6 bases). The germline V gene has CDR1 SGHDT and CDR2 YYEEEE. Trimming pared 0 bases from V and 5 bases from J, leaving 14 bases between. CDR3 length equals 16 residues. The CDR3 DNA reads as TGTGCCAGCAGCTTGGCCGTGGGGGCCGGGACCGGGGAGCTGTTTTTT. It yields the protein CASSLAVGAGTGELFF.

This clonotype has ten or more counts. This rearrangement joins TRBV20-1 to TRBJ2-7; 8 positions match TRBD1. This CDR3 has 13 amino acids. Germline V lookup: CDR1 DFQATT, CDR2 SNEGSKA (reference sequence). V shed 5 bases, J shed 3 bases, and the junction held 6 bases outside the gene matches. CDR3: CSALGQADYEQYF. The DNA for the CDR3 is TGCAGTGCTCTGGGACAGGCCGACTACGAGCAGTACTTC.

The table lists this clonotype with a few counts. The rearrangement uses TRBV5-1 and TRBJ1-6, with TRBD1 identical over 10 bases. The CDR3 runs 15 residues. Trimming removed 4 bases from V and 8 bases from J; junction bases left unmatched: 6. Germline V gene lookup returns CDR1 SGHRS and CDR2 YFSETQ. The CDR3 DNA follows: TGCGCCAGCAGCATGGGACAGGGGCTAGATTCACCCCTCCACTTT. Its protein is CASSMGQGLDSPLHF.

This clonotype has a count of ten or more. The chain employs TRBV27 and TRBJ2-3; D gene unclear. Trimming stripped 2 bases from V and 0 bases from J, with 6 bases between. CDR1 and CDR2 (germline): MNHEY, SMNVEV (reference sequence). This CDR3 contains 14 residues. This chain's CDR3 is CASSLRPSTDTQYF. The CDR3, as DNA: TGTGCCAGCAGTTTAAGGCCTAGCACAGATACGCAGTATTTT.

This chain connects TRBV27 to TRBJ2-7; D is possibly TRBD2 (5 bases). Germline V gene lookup returns CDR1 MNHEY and CDR2 SMNVEV (reference sequence). V was shortened by 5 bases and J by 7 bases, with 15 bases between the two germline ends. The CDR3 spans 13 residues. The DNA for the CDR3 is TGTGCCAGCAGTCCCGGGGTTCGCGGGGAGCAGTACTTC. This translates into CASSPGVRGEQYF.

This clonotype was counted at least ten times. The V gene is TRBV28, the J gene TRBJ1-2; D gene ambiguous. The CDR3 spans 13 residues. Trimming pared 7 bases from V and 2 bases from J, leaving 11 bases between. In germline, CDR1 is MDHEN, CDR2 SYDVKM. The chain's CDR3 is CASTKDGNYGYTF. Written as DNA, the CDR3 is TGTGCCAGCACCAAGGACGGGAACTATGGCTACACCTTC.

This clonotype occurred many times. V and J are TRBV7-3 and TRBJ2-5; D perhaps matches TRBD2 (5 bases). The V gene's germline CDR1 is SGHTA and CDR2 FQGTGA. Between the trimmed V and J ends, which lost 4 bases and 4 bases, there was a span of 13 bases. This CDR3 has 14 amino acids. The CDR3 region has the DNA TGTGCCAGCAGCTCCTCGGGATTTGGAGAGACCCAGTACTTC. Translation: CASSSSGFGETQYF.

The V call is TRBV6-6, the J call TRBJ1-1; D is perhaps TRBD1 (5 bases). The CDR3 has 14 residues. V was trimmed by 10 bases and J by 0 bases, leaving 15 bases between them. Germline V lookup: CDR1 MNHNY, CDR2 SVGAGI (reference sequence). This CDR3 reads CATDRDGLNTEAFF. In DNA, the CDR3 is TGTGCCACCGACCGGGACGGCTTGAACACTGAAGCTTTCTTT.

This clonotype was counted once. The chain has TRBV7-2 and TRBJ1-1; D perhaps matches TRBD1 (5 bases). Germline V gene lookup returns CDR1 SGHTA and CDR2 FQGNSA. The V end was cut by 1 base, the J end by 5 bases, with 14 bases between. The CDR3 covers 15 residues. Here the CDR3 DNA reads TGTGCCAGCAGCTTAGGGTTCGGGGCACGGACTGAAGCTTTCTTT. Its translation is CASSLGFGARTEAFF.

As regards this clonotype: A read error may explain this, as a much larger clone is one base away. The chain has TRBV7-2 and TRBJ1-1; D might be TRBD1 (6 bases). CDR3 length: 15 residues. The germline gives CDR1 SGHTA, CDR2 FQGNSA. As DNA, the CDR3 is TGTGCCAGCAGCCCACGGACAGTTGTGAACCCTGAAGCTTTCTTT. This translates into CASSPRTVVNPEAFF.

This clonotype was seen repeatedly, ten times or more. The J gene is TRBJ1-2, the V gene TRBV6-2 or TRBV6-3, with TRBD1 matching 7 bases. The CDR3 contains 14 residues. Germline CDR1 is MNHEY and CDR2 is SVGEGT. V lost 2 bases to trimming and J lost 8 bases; unmatched junction nucleotides: 8. CDR3 loop: CASSYHGQAGGYTF. In DNA form, the CDR3 reads TGTGCCAGCAGTTACCACGGACAGGCCGGGGGCTACACCTTC.

In this sample, this clonotype turned up once. The chain is built from TRBV20-1 and TRBJ2-5, with D hard to call. From germline, CDR1 is DFQATT and CDR2 SNEGSKA (reference sequence). The CDR3 contains 13 residues. Trimming pared 2 bases from V and 1 base from J, leaving 8 bases between. The CDR3 spells CSARMTTQETQYF. The CDR3 coding sequence is TGCAGTGCTAGAATGACAACCCAAGAGACCCAGTACTTC.

As to this clonotype: One end of the junction varies from germline; a read error may be responsible. The genes are TRBV12-3 or TRBV12-4 and TRBJ2-3; a weak D match, TRBD1 (6 bases). This CDR3 comprises 16 residues. In DNA form, the CDR3 reads TGTGCCAGCAGTTTAGGTCAGGGGCCGAGCACAGATGCGCAGTATTTT. It is translated as CASSLGQGPSTDAQYF.

The chain has TRBV29-1 and TRBJ1-5; D call uncertain. Germline CDR1 SQVTM, CDR2 ANQGSEA. The CDR3 contains 17 residues. Deletions cut 0 bases from V and 0 bases from J, with 15 bases between. The CDR3 nucleotides are TGCAGCGTTGAAGATCGAAGAACAGACCATAGCAATCAGCCCCAGCATTTT. Amino acid sequence: CSVEDRRTDHSNQPQHF.

A single count supports this clonotype. A much larger clone differs from this one at a single base, so this may be a read error. The chain couples TRBV20-1 to TRBJ2-3, with D perhaps given as TRBD1 or TRBD2 (5 bases each). Germline CDR1 and CDR2: DFQATT and SNEGSKA (reference sequence). The CDR3 covers 13 residues. V was cut by 1 base and J by 5 bases, with 10 bases left in between. The CDR3 region has the DNA TGCAGTGCTAGAGCAGGGACGGGAGATACGCAGTATTTT. It yields the protein CSARAGTGDTQYF.